This T cell receptor (beta chain) was recovered during a study of OX40 agonist ivuxolimab in advanced cancers. The overall study: Ivuxolimab, which is an agonistic anti-OX40 (CD134) antibody, was administered to the patients. Patients were treated with intravenous ivuxolimab, dosed at 0.01 to 10 mg/kg and infused every 2 weeks.

Clones were read by immunoSEQ multiplex PCR, and TCRdb kept only the in-frame ones, dropping some. The data contain about 49,000 clones, about 80% of them singletons. CDR1 and CDR2 from the germline V gene are MGHDK and SYGVNS. Deletions cut 6 bases from V and 7 bases from J, with 10 bases between. The CDR3 totals 11 residues. A few counts support this clone. The source was CD4+ or CD8+ T cells sorted from blood, collected in a trial of the OX40 agonist ivuxolimab. The rearrangement links TRBV25-1 to TRBJ2-7; no reliable D call. The TCR was taken from an adult with an advanced solid tumor such as melanoma, head and neck, liver or kidney cancer. CDR3 in DNA: TGTGCCAGCAGCAAGATTGGGGAGCAGTACTTC. Protein sequence: CASSKIGEQYF.